A single sample is the source of the 31 T cell receptor beta chains below, sequenced in a study of blood T cell repertoires in COVID-19. Clones were sequenced by immunoSEQ multiplex PCR, and TCRdb holds only the in-frame ones, with some missing. The sample lists some 250,000 clones; approximately 88% were seen once. Sequenced input: peripheral blood. The receptor set was obtained from a man aged 35 to 55 with acute or convalescent COVID-19.

The rearrangement uses TRBV2 and TRBJ2-1; 10 bases are a match to TRBD2. The CDR3 contains 16 residues. Trimming removed 0 bases from V and 8 bases from J; junction bases left unmatched: 7. Germline loops: CDR1 SNHLY, CDR2 FYNNEI. DNA for the CDR3: TGTGCCAGCAGTGAAGCTGGCCTAGCGGGAGTCGATGAGCAGTTCTTC. It yields the protein CASSEAGLAGVDEQFF.

The chain couples TRBV11-1 to TRBJ2-3; 10 nucleotides match TRBD1. The CDR3 length is 16 residues. V gave up 2 bases and J gave up 4 bases; unmatched junction bases: 6. Germline CDR1 is SGHAT and CDR2 is FQDESV (reference sequence). The CDR3 DNA follows: TGTGCCAGCAGCTTATTTGGACAGGGGGAGGCAGATACGCAGTATTTT. Protein sequence: CASSLFGQGEADTQYF.

The chain recombines TRBV7-6 with TRBJ1-3, with 7 nucleotides matching TRBD1. V shed 2 bases, J shed 4 bases, and the junction held 5 bases outside the gene matches. Germline CDR1 is SGHVS and CDR2 is FNYEAQ. The CDR3 sequence is 15 residues long. CDR3 DNA: TGTGCCAGCAGCTTAACGACAGGGTTGGGAAACACCATATATTTT. Protein product: CASSLTTGLGNTIYF.

The chain employs TRBV6-2 or TRBV6-3 and TRBJ2-5; tentative D call: TRBD2 (5 bases). Germline CDR1 is MNHEY and CDR2 is SVGEGT. V was cut by 2 bases and J by 0 bases, with 10 bases left in between. The length of the CDR3 is 15 residues. For the CDR3, the DNA is TGTGCCAGCAGTTACCCGACTACGTACCAAGAGACCCAGTACTTC. It encodes CASSYPTTYQETQYF.

The rearrangement links TRBV19 to TRBJ2-5, with D possibly TRBD2 on 6 matching bases. CDR1 LNHDA and CDR2 SQIVND come from the germline V gene (reference sequence). Trimming stripped 3 bases from V and 5 bases from J, with 10 bases between. This CDR3 region has 13 residues. The DNA of the CDR3 is TGTGCCAGTAGTATGGGGACTCCGGAGACCCAGTACTTC. Protein sequence: CASSMGTPETQYF.

V and J are TRBV18 and TRBJ1-5; D unresolved. With 1 base removed from V and 2 bases from J, the gap between germline ends came to 12 bases. CDR3 length equals 16 residues. From germline, CDR1 is KGHSH and CDR2 LQKENI. The CDR3 DNA sequence: TGTGCCAGCTCACCACGCGAGGGCCGGGGCAATCAGCCCCAGCATTTT. Its protein product is CASSPREGRGNQPQHF.

This clone has only one observation. V is TRBV28 and J is TRBJ2-1, with D possibly TRBD2 on 6 matching bases. CDR3 length: 16 residues. Trimming removed 1 base at V and 9 bases at J, with 19 bases between. The V gene's germline CDR1 is MDHEN and CDR2 SYDVKM. CDR3 nucleotide sequence: TGTGCCAGCAGTTTATACGGGTGGCTAGCGCAGGGTGAGCAGTTCTTC. Translated: CASSLYGWLAQGEQFF.

The chain links TRBV5-1 to TRBJ1-1, with D unclear. This CDR3 has 16 residues. V gave up 1 base and J gave up 2 bases, with 15 bases separating them. Germline V lookup: CDR1 SGHRS, CDR2 YFSETQ. The CDR3 DNA is TGCGCCAGCAGCTTGCGCACGGGGAGAGGCAACACTGAAGCTTTCTTT. It encodes CASSLRTGRGNTEAFF. Full variable domain (remainder filled in from reference TRBV5-1 and TRBJ1-1): KAGVTQTPRYLIKTRGQQVTLSCSPISGHRSVSWYQQTPGQGLQFLFEYFSETQRNKGNFPGRFSGRQFSNSRSEMNVSTLELGDSALYLCASSLRTGRGNTEAFFGQGTRLTVV.

The J gene is TRBJ1-1, the V gene TRBV5-1; D unresolved. The germline V gene encodes CDR1 SGHRS and CDR2 YFSETQ. Between the trimmed V and J ends, which lost 1 base and 5 bases, there was a span of 12 bases. This CDR3 spans 14 amino acids. Written as DNA, the CDR3 is TGCGCCAGCAGCTTGAGCTCGGGTGAAACTGAAGCTTTCTTT. Amino acid sequence: CASSLSSGETEAFF.

This chain joins TRBV5-5 and TRBJ2-7; no firm D call. Trimming cost V 4 bases and J 2 bases, with 13 bases left between them. Germline V gene data show CDR1 as SGHKS and CDR2 as YYEKEE (reference sequence). The CDR3 runs to 14 residues. The CDR3 nucleotides read TGTGCCAGCAGCGACAACCCCGAGCCCTACGAGCAGTACTTC. Its translation: CASSDNPEPYEQYF.

This clone was observed a single time. The chain couples TRBV24-1 to TRBJ1-2; D possibly corresponds to TRBD1 (5 bases). Germline V gene sequence: CDR1 KGHDR, CDR2 SFDVKD. The CDR3 loop spans 13 amino acids. V was shortened by 3 bases and J by 7 bases, with 11 bases between the two germline ends. The CDR3 nucleotides are TGTGCCACCAGTGATGGGGCGCCCGGTGGCTACACCTTC. Protein: CATSDGAPGGYTF.

The chain uses TRBV20-1 and TRBJ2-3; 8 bases map to TRBD2. This CDR3 contains 20 residues. With 3 bases clipped from V and 0 bases from J, the junction kept 20 bases outside the gene matches. Germline V CDR1 and CDR2: DFQATT, SNEGSKA (reference sequence). The CDR3 protein is CSASTPSGRTSTHSTDTQYF. CDR3 nucleotides: TGCAGTGCTAGTACTCCGAGCGGGAGAACATCAACGCACAGCACAGATACGCAGTATTTT.

About this clone itself: The sample holds other DNA sequences that translate to the same CDR3. The V gene is TRBV19, the J gene TRBJ1-1, with D unresolved. Germline V CDR1 and CDR2: LNHDA, SQIVND (reference sequence). The CDR3 sequence is 13 residues long. The V end was cut by 4 bases, the J end by 1 base, with 7 bases between. CDR3 region: CASSTTRNTEAFF. For the CDR3, the DNA is TGTGCCAGTAGTACCACAAGGAACACTGAAGCTTTCTTT.

The CDR3 bases are TGTGCCAGCAGTTACTCGAGGGTAGGGGGGAACACTGAAGCTTTCTTT. The encoded protein is CASSYSRVGGNTEAFF. The chain has TRBV6-5 and TRBJ1-1, with a weak D call TRBD1 (6 bases). The CDR3 is made up of 16 amino acids. The V end lost 0 bases, the J end lost 1 base, and 12 bases lay between the germline ends. The germline V gene has CDR1 MNHEY and CDR2 SVGAGI.

This clone was seen once. V and J are TRBV30 and TRBJ1-3; 7 nucleotides agree with TRBD1. Germline CDR1 and CDR2: GTSNPN and SVGIG (reference sequence). CDR3 length: 18 amino acids. Trimming cost V 2 bases and J 1 base; bases outside gene matches: 14. The CDR3 region is CAWSRQGMGPQSGNTIYF. CDR3 in DNA: TGTGCCTGGAGTCGACAGGGAATGGGGCCCCAGTCTGGAAACACCATATATTTT. Filled out from reference TRBV30 and TRBJ1-3, the complete variable domain reads SQTIHQWPATLVQPVGSPLSLECTVEGTSNPNLYWYRQAAGRGLQLLFYSVGIGQISSEVPQNLSASRPQDRQFILSSKKLLLSDSGFYLCAWSRQGMGPQSGNTIYFGEGSWLTVV.

This chain joins TRBV4-2 and TRBJ2-3; 8 nucleotides match TRBD2. The CDR3 contains 19 residues. CDR1 and CDR2 (germline): LGHNA, YNFKEQ. V lost 1 base to trimming and J lost 1 base; unmatched junction nucleotides: 13. In DNA form, the CDR3 reads TGTGCCAGCAGCCAAGTTAGGCTAGCGGGTTCAAAGGGCACAGATACGCAGTATTTT. Its protein product is CASSQVRLAGSKGTDTQYF.

The chain employs TRBV10-3 and TRBJ2-7; 9 bases fit TRBD2. V gave up 7 bases and J gave up 2 bases; unmatched junction bases: 6. CDR1 ENHRY and CDR2 SYGVKD come from the germline V gene. The CDR3 is 14 residues long. CDR3 region: CAIKALAGTYEQYF. CDR3 nucleotides: TGTGCCATCAAGGCTCTAGCGGGAACCTACGAGCAGTACTTC.

This clone was found a few times. The chain employs TRBV6-5 and TRBJ2-2; 11 bases line up with TRBD1. The CDR3 has 15 amino acids. The germline CDR1 and CDR2 sequences are MNHEY and SVGAGI. Unmatched junction bases numbered 0, after V lost 4 bases and J lost 2 bases. The CDR3 bases are TGTGCCAGCAGTTGGACAGGGGGCAACACCGGGGAGCTGTTTTTT. It encodes CASSWTGGNTGELFF.

This chain uses TRBV20-1 with TRBJ2-7, with 7 bases lining up with TRBD1. In germline, CDR1 is DFQATT, CDR2 SNEGSKA (reference sequence). CDR3 length equals 11 residues. The V and J ends lost 8 bases and 5 bases, in that order; junction bases with no gene match: 6. The CDR3 loop is CSPRQGNEQYF. The CDR3, as DNA: TGCAGTCCCAGACAGGGAAACGAGCAGTACTTC.

CDR3 residues: CASNDRGLNYGYTF. The CDR3 DNA follows: TGTGCCAGCAACGACAGGGGATTAAACTATGGCTACACCTTC. The V and J genes are TRBV28 and TRBJ1-2; 8 positions match TRBD1. The CDR3 is made up of 14 amino acids. After removal of 7 bases from V and 2 bases from J, the junction contained 6 bases not matched to a gene. The germline CDR1 and CDR2 sequences are MDHEN and SYDVKM.

The chain carries TRBV5-5 and TRBJ2-7; 9 bases are shared with TRBD2. The CDR3 extends over 14 amino acids. Unmatched junction bases numbered 3, after V lost 2 bases and J lost 3 bases. Per germline, CDR1 SGHKS and CDR2 YYEKEE (reference sequence). The CDR3 region has the DNA TGTGCCAGCAGCTTCTCTAGCGGGAACTACGAGCAGTACTTC. Amino acid sequence: CASSFSSGNYEQYF.

The chain combines TRBV2 with TRBJ2-1; weak D call: TRBD2 (5 bases). The CDR3 runs to 15 residues. Per germline, CDR1 SNHLY and CDR2 FYNNEI. The V end lost 7 bases, the J end lost 1 base, and 14 bases lay between the germline ends. CDR3 amino acids: CASISQTGSYNEQFF. The CDR3, as DNA: TGTGCCAGCATATCCCAGACGGGGTCCTACAATGAGCAGTTCTTC.

The chain carries TRBV7-9 and TRBJ2-3, with TRBD2 as a possible D gene (7 bases). CDR1 and CDR2 from the germline V gene are SEHNR and FQNEAQ (reference sequence). The CDR3 covers 15 residues. Trimming shortened V by 3 bases and J by 6 bases, and 16 bases separated the two germline ends. This CDR3 reads CASSLLGGRADTQYF. The CDR3 region has the DNA TGTGCCAGCAGCTTGCTGGGGGGGCGCGCGGATACGCAGTATTTT.

J is TRBJ1-2 and V is TRBV10-3, with TRBD1 as a possible D gene (5 bases). Deletions cut 6 bases from V and 8 bases from J, with 16 bases between. The CDR3 loop spans 13 amino acids. Per germline, CDR1 ENHRY and CDR2 SYGVKD. The CDR3 DNA sequence: TGTGCCATCAGAGGGTTCGGGGGGGAAGGCTACACCTTC. Protein product: CAIRGFGGEGYTF.

The chain couples TRBV12-3 or TRBV12-4 to TRBJ2-4; D ambiguous. CDR3 length: 12 residues. Between the trimmed V and J ends, which lost 5 bases and 15 bases, there was a span of 17 bases. CDR3 DNA sequence: TGTGCCAGCAGTCCCCTGGGTGGGCCCATGTACTTC. Its translation is CASSPLGGPMYF.

CDR3 in DNA: TGTGCCAGCAGCTACGCCGGGGGCACAGATACGCAGTATTTT. Its protein is CASSYAGGTDTQYF. The chain joins TRBV28 to TRBJ2-3; D is perhaps TRBD2 (5 bases). Trimming pared 6 bases from V and 1 base from J, leaving 11 bases between. The germline V gene has CDR1 MDHEN and CDR2 SYDVKM. This CDR3 contains 14 residues.

This clone has ten or more counts. The rearrangement links TRBV27 to TRBJ1-2; 7 bases agree with TRBD1. Germline assignment: CDR1 MNHEY and CDR2 SMNVEV (reference sequence). This CDR3 has 14 amino acids. V trimming: 4 bases; J trimming: 4 bases; junction bases outside the gene matches: 6. The CDR3 here is CASSSTTGFYGYTF. The CDR3 DNA reads as TGTGCCAGCAGTTCCACGACAGGGTTCTATGGCTACACCTTC.

The gene calls are TRBV12-3 or TRBV12-4 and TRBJ2-7, with D possibly being TRBD1 (5 bases). Deletions cut 6 bases from V and 4 bases from J, with 13 bases between. The CDR3 sequence is 13 residues long. CDR3 sequence reads: CASSQRGRYEQYF. CDR3 bases: TGTGCCAGCAGCCAAAGGGGCAGGTACGAGCAGTACTTC.

This clone turned up a few times. J is TRBJ2-6 and V is TRBV7-7, with TRBD1 identical over 7 bases. Germline V gives CDR1 SSHAT, CDR2 FNYEAQ (reference sequence). The V gene end was trimmed by 4 bases and the J gene end by 2 bases; junction bases not matched to a gene: 17. The CDR3 spans 20 residues. This CDR3 is CASSSLTLTGPFPGANVLTF. CDR3 coding DNA: TGTGCCAGCAGCTCCCTAACCCTGACAGGGCCGTTCCCTGGGGCCAACGTCCTGACTTTC.

This chain uses TRBV19 with TRBJ2-1; 10 bases are a match to TRBD2. Germline V lookup: CDR1 LNHDA, CDR2 SQIVND (reference sequence). The CDR3 has 13 amino acids. Germline trimming cut 1 base from V and 14 bases from J; bases unmatched to any gene: 5. As DNA, the CDR3 is TGTGCCAGTAGTATAGGTCTAGCGGGAGTCGAGTTCTTC. This gives the protein CASSIGLAGVEFF.

There are a few counts of this clone. The chain has TRBV4-1 and TRBJ1-1, with D hard to call. The CDR3 sequence is 16 residues long. V lost 0 bases, J lost 5 bases, and 16 bases lay in between. Germline V gives CDR1 MGHRA, CDR2 YSYEKL. The CDR3 region has the DNA TGCGCCAGCAGCCAAGAAAGGTTCAACCCCGGGACTGAAGCTTTCTTT. Its translation: CASSQERFNPGTEAFF.